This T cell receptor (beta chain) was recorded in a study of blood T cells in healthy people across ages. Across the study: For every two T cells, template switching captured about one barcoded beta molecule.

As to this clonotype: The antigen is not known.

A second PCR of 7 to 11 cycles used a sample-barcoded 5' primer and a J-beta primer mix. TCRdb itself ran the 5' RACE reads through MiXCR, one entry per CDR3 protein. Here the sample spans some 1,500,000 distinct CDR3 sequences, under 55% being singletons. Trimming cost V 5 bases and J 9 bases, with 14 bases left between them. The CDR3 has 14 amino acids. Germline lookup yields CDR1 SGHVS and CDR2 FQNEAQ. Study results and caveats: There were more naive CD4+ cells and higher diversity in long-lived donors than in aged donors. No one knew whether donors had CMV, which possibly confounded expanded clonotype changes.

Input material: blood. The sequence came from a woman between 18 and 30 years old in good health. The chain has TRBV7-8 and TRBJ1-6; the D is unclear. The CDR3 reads CASSPGHTSSPLHF. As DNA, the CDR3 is TGTGCCAGCAGCCCGGGTCATACTAGTTCACCCCTCCACTTT.